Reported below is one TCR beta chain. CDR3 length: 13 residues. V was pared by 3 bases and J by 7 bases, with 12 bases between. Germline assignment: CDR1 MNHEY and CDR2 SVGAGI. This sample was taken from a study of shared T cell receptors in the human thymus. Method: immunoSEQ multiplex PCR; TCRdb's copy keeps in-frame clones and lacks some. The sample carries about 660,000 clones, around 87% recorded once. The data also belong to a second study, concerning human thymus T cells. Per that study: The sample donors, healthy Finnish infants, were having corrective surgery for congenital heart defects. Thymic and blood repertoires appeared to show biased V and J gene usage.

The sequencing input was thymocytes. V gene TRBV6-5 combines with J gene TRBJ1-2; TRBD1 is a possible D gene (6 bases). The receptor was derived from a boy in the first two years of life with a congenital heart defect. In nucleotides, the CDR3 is TGTGCCAGCAGTTATTTGGGACACGTTGGCTACACCTTC. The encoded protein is CASSYLGHVGYTF.